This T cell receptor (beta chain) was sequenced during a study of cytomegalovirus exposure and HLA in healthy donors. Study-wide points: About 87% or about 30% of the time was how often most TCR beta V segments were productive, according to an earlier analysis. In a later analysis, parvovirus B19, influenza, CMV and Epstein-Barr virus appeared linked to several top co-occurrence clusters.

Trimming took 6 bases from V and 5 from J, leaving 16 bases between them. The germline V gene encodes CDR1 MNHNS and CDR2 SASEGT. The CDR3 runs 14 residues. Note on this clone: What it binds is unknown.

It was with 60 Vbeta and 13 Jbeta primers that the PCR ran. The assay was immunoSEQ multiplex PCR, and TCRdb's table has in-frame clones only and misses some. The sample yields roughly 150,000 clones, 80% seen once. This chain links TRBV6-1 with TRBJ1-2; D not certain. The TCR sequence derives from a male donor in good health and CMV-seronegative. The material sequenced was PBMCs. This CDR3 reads CASRLTTAGYGYTF. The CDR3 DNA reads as TGTGCCAGCAGACTGACCACGGCGGGGTATGGCTACACCTTC.